This T cell receptor beta chain comes out of a study of cytomegalovirus exposure and HLA in healthy donors. Study-level points and caveats: Earlier results showed most TCR beta V segments being productive about 87% or about 30% of the time.

The CDR3 is made up of 13 amino acids. V was shortened by 3 bases and J by 4 bases, with 9 bases between the two germline ends. Germline loops: CDR1 MDHEN, CDR2 SYDVKM. To note about this clone: Its specificity is unknown.

With 60 Vbeta and 13 Jbeta primers, the PCR was carried out. TCRdb's copy holds only in-frame clones and misses some; the assay was immunoSEQ multiplex PCR. Among about 84,000 clones, approximately 78% were seen once, and the ten largest hold 2% to 3%. The material sequenced was PBMCs. J is TRBJ1-2 and V is TRBV28; the D is unclear. The TCR comes from a male donor in good health and CMV-seropositive. DNA of the CDR3: TGTGCCAGCAGTTTCACCAAGAGCTATGGCTACACCTTC. It codes for CASSFTKSYGYTF.